What follows are 14 T cell receptor beta chains derived from one specimen sequenced in a study of blood T cells in healthy people across ages. A J-beta primer mix and a sample-barcoded 5' primer were used in a second PCR of about 7 to 12 cycles. TCRdb processed the 5' RACE reads anew with MiXCR; each CDR3 protein has one entry. The table has about 1,600,000 distinct CDR3 sequences, 35% to 45% seen once. Source material: blood. The receptors were gathered from a woman between 18 and 29 years old in good health.

This clonotype was observed a handful of times. The chain is built from TRBV20-1 and TRBJ1-2; tentative D call: TRBD1 (6 bases). Germline V gene sequence: CDR1 DFQATT, CDR2 SNEGSKA (reference sequence). With 4 bases removed from V and 6 bases from J, the gap between germline ends came to 12 bases. This CDR3 region has 12 residues. The CDR3 sequence: CSATLQGHGYTF. CDR3 coding DNA: TGCAGTGCTACCCTACAGGGACATGGCTACACCTTC.

This chain connects TRBV4-1 to TRBJ2-3, with 11 positions matching TRBD1. This CDR3 is 19 amino acids long. Germline trimming cut 3 bases from V and 7 bases from J; bases unmatched to any gene: 18. From germline, CDR1 is MGHRA and CDR2 YSYEKL. The CDR3 is CASSHPLTGWDRGSNTQYF. The DNA of the CDR3 is TGCGCCAGCAGCCATCCCCTAACTGGGTGGGACAGGGGGTCAAATACGCAGTATTTT.

This sequence joins TRBV6-1 and TRBJ2-1, with 8 bases fitting TRBD2. The CDR3 runs to 15 residues. Trimming took 6 bases from V and 8 from J; bases not matched to a gene: 12. Germline V lookup: CDR1 MNHNS, CDR2 SASEGT. CDR3 region: CASRGREDLPDEQFF. The CDR3 coding sequence is TGTGCCAGCAGGGGGCGGGAGGACCTGCCCGATGAGCAGTTCTTC.

The chain recombines TRBV7-8 with TRBJ2-1; 9 nucleotides agree with TRBD1. The CDR3 has 14 residues. Germline-derived CDR1 and CDR2 are SGHVS and FQNEAQ. V lost 5 bases to trimming and J lost 13 bases; unmatched junction nucleotides: 12. This CDR3 reads CASSNPGQGETQFF. The CDR3 bases are TGTGCCAGCAGCAACCCGGGACAGGGAGAGACCCAGTTCTTC.

This clonotype has just a few counts. J is TRBJ2-1 and V is TRBV9; 9 nucleotides align to TRBD2. This CDR3 spans 15 amino acids. Trimming at V came to 0 bases and at J to 6 bases, leaving 4 bases not matched to a gene. Germline V gene sequence: CDR1 SGDLS, CDR2 YYNGEE. The CDR3 DNA reads as TGTGCCAGCAGCGTAGAGCCTAGCGGGACCAATGAGCAGTTCTTC. Protein sequence: CASSVEPSGTNEQFF.

This clonotype occurred a few times. The chain recombines TRBV20-1 with TRBJ2-2, with D possibly being TRBD1 (6 bases). Germline V gives CDR1 DFQATT, CDR2 SNEGSKA (reference sequence). The CDR3 loop spans 13 amino acids. The V end lost 4 bases, the J end lost 4 bases, and 10 bases lay between the germline ends. The CDR3 region is CSATGQSTGELFF. The CDR3 DNA sequence: TGCAGTGCTACCGGACAGTCCACCGGGGAGCTGTTTTTT.

Only a few counts were recorded for this clonotype. The CDR3 protein is CASSVIGPEQPQHF. CDR3 DNA sequence: TGTGCCAGCAGCGTAATAGGGCCGGAGCAGCCCCAGCATTTT. J is TRBJ1-5 and V is TRBV7-2; D not certain. Between the trimmed V and J ends, which lost 5 bases and 7 bases, there was a span of 15 bases. This CDR3 is built from 14 residues. Per the germline V gene, CDR1 is SGHTA and CDR2 is FQGNSA.

This chain uses TRBV11-2 with TRBJ2-3; no clear D gene. The CDR3 has 13 residues. Germline V lookup: CDR1 SGHAT, CDR2 FQNNGV. V lost 4 bases, J lost 3 bases, and 8 bases lay in between. The CDR3 sequence is CASSWVGTDTQYF. In DNA, the CDR3 is TGTGCCAGCAGCTGGGTGGGGACAGATACGCAGTATTTT.

Details on this clonotype: Because the CDR3 is missing its conserved closing phenylalanine or tryptophan, this is likely a read error. The chain recombines TRBV7-9 with TRBJ2-4; the D gene is possibly TRBD2 (5 bases). The CDR3 extends over 14 amino acids. Germline V gene lookup returns CDR1 SEHNR and CDR2 FQNEAQ (reference sequence). V lost 7 bases and J lost 3, with 13 bases in between. CDR3: CASTDLDYKNIQYY. DNA of the CDR3: TGTGCCAGCACCGACTTAGACTACAAAAACATTCAGTACTAC.

This clonotype was detected only a few times. The chain recombines TRBV18 with TRBJ2-5; possible D gene TRBD2, 5 bases. Trimming pared 3 bases from V and 5 bases from J, leaving 16 bases between. The germline V gene encodes CDR1 KGHSH and CDR2 LQKENI. This CDR3 has 15 amino acids. CDR3 sequence (DNA): TGTGCCAGCTCACCCAAAAAGGAGGTGGTGGAGACCCAGTACTTC. This sequence encodes CASSPKKEVVETQYF.

CDR3 sequence reads: CAISSRGEKLFF. The CDR3, as DNA: TGTGCCATCAGTTCACGGGGTGAAAAACTGTTTTTT. The J gene is TRBJ1-4, the V gene TRBV10-3; D is unresolved. The CDR3 has 12 residues. Trimming shortened V by 5 bases and J by 7 bases, and 8 bases separated the two germline ends. Germline V lookup: CDR1 ENHRY, CDR2 SYGVKD.

This clonotype came up a few times. The chain combines TRBV28 with TRBJ1-5; D unclear. CDR3 length: 13 residues. CDR1 and CDR2 from the germline V gene are MDHEN and SYDVKM. The ends were cut back, 6 bases at V and 3 bases at J, with 9 bases in the middle. In DNA form, the CDR3 reads TGTGCCAGCAGCCCCACGGACAATCAGCCCCAGCATTTT. This sequence encodes CASSPTDNQPQHF.

There are a few counts of this clonotype. The CDR3 region is CASSGTSETAGNEQFF. CDR3 sequence (DNA): TGTGCCAGCAGTGGGACTAGCGAGACTGCAGGGAATGAGCAGTTCTTC. The genes are TRBV2 and TRBJ2-1; 9 bases are a match to TRBD2. This CDR3 is 16 amino acids long. Germline lookup yields CDR1 SNHLY and CDR2 FYNNEI. V lost 4 bases to trimming and J lost 7 bases; unmatched junction nucleotides: 11.

V is TRBV6-2 or TRBV6-3 and J is TRBJ2-3, with TRBD2 matching over 13 bases. J lost 5 bases, V lost 9 bases, and 8 bases had no gene match. Per germline, CDR1 MNHEY and CDR2 SVGEGT. CDR3 length: 15 residues. DNA for the CDR3: TGTGCCAGTAAGACTAGCGGGGGGCCGGGAGATACGCAGTATTTT. Translated, it gives CASKTSGGPGDTQYF.